Below, one T cell receptor beta chain is given with its context. These data are taken from a study of blood T cell repertoires in COVID-19. Libraries were prepared by immunoSEQ multiplex PCR; TCRdb keeps only in-frame clonotypes and omits some of them. This repertoire shows under 250,000 clones, around 86% found once; its top ten account for roughly 2%. This TCR derives from a man aged 25-40 years who had recovered from COVID-19. The sequenced material came from peripheral blood.

DNA of the CDR3: TGCGCCAGCAGCTTGGGGCTTCATGAAAAACTGTTTTTT. Translating it yields CASSLGLHEKLFF. The V gene is TRBV5-1, the J gene TRBJ1-4, with D unclear. Per the germline V gene, CDR1 is SGHRS and CDR2 is YFSETQ. The ends were cut back, 0 bases at V and 6 bases at J, with 6 bases in the middle. The CDR3 length is 13 residues. The variable domain in full, with the rest retrieved from reference TRBV5-1 and TRBJ1-4, is KAGVTQTPRYLIKTRGQQVTLSCSPISGHRSVSWYQQTPGQGLQFLFEYFSETQRNKGNFPGRFSGRQFSNSRSEMNVSTLELGDSALYLCASSLGLHEKLFFGSGTQLSVL.